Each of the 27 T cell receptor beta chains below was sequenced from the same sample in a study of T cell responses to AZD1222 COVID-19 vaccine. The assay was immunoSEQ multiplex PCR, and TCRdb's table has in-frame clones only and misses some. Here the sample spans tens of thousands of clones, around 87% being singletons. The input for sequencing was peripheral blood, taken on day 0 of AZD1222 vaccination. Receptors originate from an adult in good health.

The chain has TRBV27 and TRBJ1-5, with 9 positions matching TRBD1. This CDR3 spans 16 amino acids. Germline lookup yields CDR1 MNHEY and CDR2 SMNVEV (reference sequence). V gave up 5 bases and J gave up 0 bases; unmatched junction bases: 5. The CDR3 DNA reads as TGTGCCAGCAGTAAAAACAGGGGGCCTAGCAATCAGCCCCAGCATTTT. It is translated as CASSKNRGPSNQPQHF.

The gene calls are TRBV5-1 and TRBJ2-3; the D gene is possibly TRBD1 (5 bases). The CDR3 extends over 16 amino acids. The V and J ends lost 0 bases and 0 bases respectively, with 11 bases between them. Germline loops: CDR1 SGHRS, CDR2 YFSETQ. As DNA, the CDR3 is TGCGCCAGCAGCTTGGAAGGGGTTTCTAGCACAGATACGCAGTATTTT. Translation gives CASSLEGVSSTDTQYF.

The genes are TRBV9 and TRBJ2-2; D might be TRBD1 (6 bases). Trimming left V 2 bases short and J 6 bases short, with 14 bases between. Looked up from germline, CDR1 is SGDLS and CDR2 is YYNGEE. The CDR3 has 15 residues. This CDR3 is CASSVTIQGSGELFF. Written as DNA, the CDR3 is TGTGCCAGCAGCGTCACAATTCAGGGGTCCGGGGAGCTGTTTTTT. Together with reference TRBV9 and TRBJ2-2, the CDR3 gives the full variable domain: DSGVTQTPKHLITATGQRVTLRCSPRSGDLSVYWYQQSLDQGLQFLIQYYNGEERAKGNILERFSAQQFPDLHSELNLSSLELGDSALYFCASSVTIQGSGELFFGEGSRLTVL.

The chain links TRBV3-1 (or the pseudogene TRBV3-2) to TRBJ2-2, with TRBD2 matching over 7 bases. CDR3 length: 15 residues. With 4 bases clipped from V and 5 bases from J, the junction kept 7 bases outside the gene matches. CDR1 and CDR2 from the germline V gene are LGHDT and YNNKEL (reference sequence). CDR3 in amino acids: CASSPRDGGTGELFF. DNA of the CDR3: TGTGCCAGCAGCCCCCGGGACGGGGGGACCGGGGAGCTGTTTTTT.

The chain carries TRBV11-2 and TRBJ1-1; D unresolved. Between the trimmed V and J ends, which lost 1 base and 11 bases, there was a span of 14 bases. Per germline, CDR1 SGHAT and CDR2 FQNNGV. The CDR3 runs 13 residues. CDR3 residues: CASSLGTLPGAFF. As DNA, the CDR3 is TGTGCCAGCAGCTTAGGTACGCTTCCCGGGGCTTTCTTT.

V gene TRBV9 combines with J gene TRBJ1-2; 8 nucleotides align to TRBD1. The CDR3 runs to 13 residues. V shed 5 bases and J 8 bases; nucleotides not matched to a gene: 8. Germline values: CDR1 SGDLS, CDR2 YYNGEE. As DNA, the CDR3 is TGTGCCAGCAGTTTCAGGGGGCGGATGGGCTACACCTTC. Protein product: CASSFRGRMGYTF.

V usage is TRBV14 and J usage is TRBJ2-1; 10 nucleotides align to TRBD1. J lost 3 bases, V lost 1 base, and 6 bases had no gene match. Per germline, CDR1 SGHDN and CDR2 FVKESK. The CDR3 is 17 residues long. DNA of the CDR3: TGTGCCAGCAGCCAAGGGCCTGGGACAGGGGTCTACAATGAGCAGTTCTTC. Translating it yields CASSQGPGTGVYNEQFF.

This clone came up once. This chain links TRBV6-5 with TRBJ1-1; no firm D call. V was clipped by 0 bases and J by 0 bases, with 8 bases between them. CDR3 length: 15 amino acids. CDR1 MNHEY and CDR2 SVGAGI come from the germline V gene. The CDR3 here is CASSYSANMNTEAFF. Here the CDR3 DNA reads TGTGCCAGCAGTTACTCAGCCAATATGAACACTGAAGCTTTCTTT.

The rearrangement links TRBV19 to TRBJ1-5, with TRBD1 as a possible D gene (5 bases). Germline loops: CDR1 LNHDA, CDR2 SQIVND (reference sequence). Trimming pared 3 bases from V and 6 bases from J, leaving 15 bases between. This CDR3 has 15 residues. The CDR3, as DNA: TGTGCCAGTAGTATTTCCAGGGAAGTAGCTCAGCCCCAGCATTTT. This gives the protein CASSISREVAQPQHF.

In DNA form, the CDR3 reads TGTGCCAGCAGCTTAGCCGAGCGACCCCTCCACTTT. It yields the protein CASSLAERPLHF. The chain employs TRBV11-2 and TRBJ1-6; D is ambiguous. The CDR3 contains 12 residues. V was shortened by 1 base and J by 12 bases, with 7 bases between the two germline ends. The V gene's germline CDR1 is SGHAT and CDR2 FQNNGV.

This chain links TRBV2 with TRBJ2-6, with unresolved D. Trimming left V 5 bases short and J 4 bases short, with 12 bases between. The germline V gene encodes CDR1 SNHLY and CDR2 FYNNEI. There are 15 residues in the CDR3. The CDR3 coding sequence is TGTGCCAGCAGTAACTCGGGTCCCGGGGCCAACGTCCTGACTTTC. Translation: CASSNSGPGANVLTF.

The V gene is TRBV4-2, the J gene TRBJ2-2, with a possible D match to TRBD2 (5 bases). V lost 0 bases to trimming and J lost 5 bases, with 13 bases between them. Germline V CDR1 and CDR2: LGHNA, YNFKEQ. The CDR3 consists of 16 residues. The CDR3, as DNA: TGTGCCAGCAGCCAAGAAAGCACGGGGAATACCGGGGAGCTGTTTTTT. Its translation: CASSQESTGNTGELFF.

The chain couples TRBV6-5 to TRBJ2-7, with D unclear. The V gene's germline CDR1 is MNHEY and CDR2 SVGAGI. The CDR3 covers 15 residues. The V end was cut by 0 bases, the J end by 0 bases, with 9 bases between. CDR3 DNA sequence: TGTGCCAGCAGTTACTCGGGGTCCAGCTCCTACGAGCAGTACTTC. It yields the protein CASSYSGSSSYEQYF.

In nucleotides, the CDR3 is TGTGCCAGCAGCCGGGACAGGCAGTCGGACAATGAGCAGTTCTTC. Protein product: CASSRDRQSDNEQFF. The chain is built from TRBV3-1 (or the pseudogene TRBV3-2) and TRBJ2-1, with 8 bases identical to TRBD1. CDR1 is LGHDT, CDR2 YNNKEL, per germline (reference sequence). Trimming removed 4 bases from V and 5 bases from J; junction bases left unmatched: 7. The CDR3 extends over 15 amino acids.

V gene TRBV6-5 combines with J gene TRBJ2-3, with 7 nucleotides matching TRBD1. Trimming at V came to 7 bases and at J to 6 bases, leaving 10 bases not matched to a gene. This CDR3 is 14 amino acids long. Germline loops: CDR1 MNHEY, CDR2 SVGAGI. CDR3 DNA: TGTGCCAGCAAACAGGGGACCTCCGGCGATACGCAGTATTTT. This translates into CASKQGTSGDTQYF.

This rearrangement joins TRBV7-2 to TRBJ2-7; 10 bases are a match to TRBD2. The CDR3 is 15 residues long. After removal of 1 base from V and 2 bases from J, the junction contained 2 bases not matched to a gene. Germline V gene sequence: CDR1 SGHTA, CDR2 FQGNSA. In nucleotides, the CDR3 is TGTGCCAGCAGCTTAGAGGGACTAGCGACCTACGAGCAGTACTTC. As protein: CASSLEGLATYEQYF. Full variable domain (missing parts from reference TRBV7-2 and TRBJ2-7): GAGVSQSPSNKVTEKGKDVELRCDPISGHTALYWYRQSLGQGLEFLIYFQGNSAPDKSGLPSDRFSAERTGGSVSTLTIQRTQQEDSAVYLCASSLEGLATYEQYFGPGTRLTVT.

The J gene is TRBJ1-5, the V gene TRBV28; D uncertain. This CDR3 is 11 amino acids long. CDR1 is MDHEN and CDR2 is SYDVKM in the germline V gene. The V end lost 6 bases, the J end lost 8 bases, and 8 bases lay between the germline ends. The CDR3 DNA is TGTGCCAGCAGCTCTGGGGAGCCCCAGCATTTT. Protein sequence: CASSSGEPQHF.

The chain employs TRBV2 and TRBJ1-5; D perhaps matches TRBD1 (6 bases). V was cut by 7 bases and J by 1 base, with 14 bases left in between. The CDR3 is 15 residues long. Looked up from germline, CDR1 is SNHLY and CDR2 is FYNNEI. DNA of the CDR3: TGTGCCAGCATTGGGGCTGGGGGCAGCAATCAGCCCCAGCATTTT. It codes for CASIGAGGSNQPQHF.

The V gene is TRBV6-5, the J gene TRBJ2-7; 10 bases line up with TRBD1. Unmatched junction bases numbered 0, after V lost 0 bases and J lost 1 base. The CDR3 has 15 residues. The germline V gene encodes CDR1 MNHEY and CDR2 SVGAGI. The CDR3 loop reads CASSYSGQGSYEQYF. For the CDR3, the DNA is TGTGCCAGCAGTTACTCGGGACAGGGGTCCTACGAGCAGTACTTC.

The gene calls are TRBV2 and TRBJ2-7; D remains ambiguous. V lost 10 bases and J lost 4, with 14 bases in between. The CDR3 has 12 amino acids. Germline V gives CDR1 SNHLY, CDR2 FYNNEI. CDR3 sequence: CAKATRPYEQYF. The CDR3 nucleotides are TGTGCCAAAGCGACAAGACCTTACGAGCAGTACTTC.

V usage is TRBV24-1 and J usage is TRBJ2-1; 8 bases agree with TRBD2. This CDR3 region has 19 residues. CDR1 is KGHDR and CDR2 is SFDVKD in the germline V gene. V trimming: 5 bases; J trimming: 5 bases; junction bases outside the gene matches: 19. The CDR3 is CATSVLGPSGGKSNNEQFF. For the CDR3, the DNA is TGTGCCACCAGTGTTTTAGGGCCTTCGGGGGGGAAGTCCAACAATGAGCAGTTCTTC.

CDR3 bases: TGCGCCAGCAGCCCGGGACAGGGGGCTTCGGGCTACACCTTC. Its protein product is CASSPGQGASGYTF. The rearrangement joins TRBV5-1 to TRBJ1-2, with 12 positions matching TRBD1. The CDR3 is 14 amino acids. Germline V gene lookup returns CDR1 SGHRS and CDR2 YFSETQ. J lost 8 bases, V lost 4 bases, and 6 bases had no gene match. The full variable domain, its missing parts supplied by reference TRBV5-1 and TRBJ1-2, is KAGVTQTPRYLIKTRGQQVTLSCSPISGHRSVSWYQQTPGQGLQFLFEYFSETQRNKGNFPGRFSGRQFSNSRSEMNVSTLELGDSALYLCASSPGQGASGYTFGSGTRLTVV.

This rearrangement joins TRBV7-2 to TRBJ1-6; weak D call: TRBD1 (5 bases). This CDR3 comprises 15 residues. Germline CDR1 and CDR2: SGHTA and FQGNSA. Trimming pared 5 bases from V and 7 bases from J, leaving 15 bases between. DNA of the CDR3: TGTGCCAGCAGCCTGCAGGGTCGGTTGAATTCACCCCTCCACTTT. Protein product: CASSLQGRLNSPLHF.

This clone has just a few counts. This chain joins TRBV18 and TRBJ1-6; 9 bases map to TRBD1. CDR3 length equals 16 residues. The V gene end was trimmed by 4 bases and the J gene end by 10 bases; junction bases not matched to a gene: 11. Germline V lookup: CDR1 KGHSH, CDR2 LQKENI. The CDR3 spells CASSLERPGQGSPLHF. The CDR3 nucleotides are TGTGCCAGCTCACTCGAAAGACCGGGACAGGGATCACCCCTCCACTTT.

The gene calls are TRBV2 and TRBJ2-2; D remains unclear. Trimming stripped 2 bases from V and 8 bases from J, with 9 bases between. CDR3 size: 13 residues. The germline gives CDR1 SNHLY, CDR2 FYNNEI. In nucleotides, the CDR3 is TGTGCCAGCAGTGAATGGGCAGCAGGGGAGCTGTTTTTT. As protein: CASSEWAAGELFF.

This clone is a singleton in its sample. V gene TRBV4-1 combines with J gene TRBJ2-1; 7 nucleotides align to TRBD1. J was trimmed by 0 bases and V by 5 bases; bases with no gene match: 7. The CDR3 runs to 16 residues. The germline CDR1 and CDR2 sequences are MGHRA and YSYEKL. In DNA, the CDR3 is TGCGCCAGCAGCTACCGGACAGGAATCTCCTACAATGAGCAGTTCTTC. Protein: CASSYRTGISYNEQFF.

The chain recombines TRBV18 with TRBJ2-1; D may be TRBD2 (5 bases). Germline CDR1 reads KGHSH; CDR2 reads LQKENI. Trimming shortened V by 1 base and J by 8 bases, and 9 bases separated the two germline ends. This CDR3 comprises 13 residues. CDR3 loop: CASSPLSGDEQFF. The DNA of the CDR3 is TGTGCCAGCTCACCACTTTCCGGGGATGAGCAGTTCTTC.